The source of this T cell receptor beta chain is a study of CD8+ T cells in alopecia areata. On the study more broadly: Tofacitinib administration persisted for 6 to 18 months, succeeded by 6 months off drug.

There are 14 residues in the CDR3. V lost 8 bases and J lost 6; bases outside the gene matches: 9. Germline lookup yields CDR1 SGDLS and CDR2 YYNGEE. Concerning this clone: What it recognizes is unknown.

Study-wide points: In patients, TCRs were shared less clearly than in mice, and HLA may possibly be involved. Higher clonality and more expanded CD8+ clones appeared in lesional than normal scalp.

Following RNA extraction, reverse transcription yielded cDNA that acted as the sequencing template. Clones were sequenced by immunoSEQ multiplex PCR, and TCRdb holds only the in-frame ones, with some missing. The sample lists roughly 170,000 clones, 59% seen once, with roughly 14% in the top ten. The source of this sequence is a human donor with alopecia areata. The gene calls are TRBV9 and TRBJ2-2; 8 bases map to TRBD1. Specimen: CD4+ T cells sorted from blood, collected at week 0. CDR3 coding DNA: TGTGCCAGTAGTGAGCAGGGGGCGTCCGGGGAGCTGTTTTTT. Its protein product is CASSEQGASGELFF.